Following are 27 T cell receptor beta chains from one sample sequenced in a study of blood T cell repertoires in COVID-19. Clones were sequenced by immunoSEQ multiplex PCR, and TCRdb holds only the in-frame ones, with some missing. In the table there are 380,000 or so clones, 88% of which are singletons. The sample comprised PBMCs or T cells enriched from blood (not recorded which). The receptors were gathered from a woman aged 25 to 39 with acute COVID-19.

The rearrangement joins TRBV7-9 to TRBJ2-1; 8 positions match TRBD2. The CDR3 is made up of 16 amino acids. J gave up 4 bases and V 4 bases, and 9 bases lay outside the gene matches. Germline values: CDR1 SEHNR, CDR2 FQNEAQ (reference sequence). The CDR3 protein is CASSSRTSKTYNEQFF. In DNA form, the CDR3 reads TGTGCCAGCAGCTCACGGACTAGCAAGACATACAATGAGCAGTTCTTC.

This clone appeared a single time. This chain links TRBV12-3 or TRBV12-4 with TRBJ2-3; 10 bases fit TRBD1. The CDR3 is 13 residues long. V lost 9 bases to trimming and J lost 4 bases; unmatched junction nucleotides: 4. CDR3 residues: CASWTGGADTQYF. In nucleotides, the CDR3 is TGTGCCAGTTGGACAGGGGGTGCAGATACGCAGTATTTT.

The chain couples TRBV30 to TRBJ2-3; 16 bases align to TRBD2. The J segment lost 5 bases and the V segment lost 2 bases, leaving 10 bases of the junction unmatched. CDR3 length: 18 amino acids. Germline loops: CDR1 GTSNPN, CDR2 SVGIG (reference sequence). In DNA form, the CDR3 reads TGTGCCTGGAGTCCGTCGGGACTAGCGGGGGGGTTGGTAGATACGCAGTATTTT. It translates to CAWSPSGLAGGLVDTQYF.

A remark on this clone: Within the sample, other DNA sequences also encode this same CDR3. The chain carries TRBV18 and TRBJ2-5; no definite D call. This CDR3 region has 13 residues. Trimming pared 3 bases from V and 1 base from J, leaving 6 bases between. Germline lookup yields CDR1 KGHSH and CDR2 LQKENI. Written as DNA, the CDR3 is TGTGCCAGCTCACCCGGTGTCCAAGAGACCCAGTACTTC. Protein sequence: CASSPGVQETQYF.

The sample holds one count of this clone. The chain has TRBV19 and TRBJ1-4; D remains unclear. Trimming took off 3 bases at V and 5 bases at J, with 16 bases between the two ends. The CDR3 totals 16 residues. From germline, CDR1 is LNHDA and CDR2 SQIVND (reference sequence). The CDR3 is CASSIRVADKNEKLFF. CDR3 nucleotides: TGTGCCAGTAGTATTAGAGTTGCCGACAAAAATGAAAAACTGTTTTTT.

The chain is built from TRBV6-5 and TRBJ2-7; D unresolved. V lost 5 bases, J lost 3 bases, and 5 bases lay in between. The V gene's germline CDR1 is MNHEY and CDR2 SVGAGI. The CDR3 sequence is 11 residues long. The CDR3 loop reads CASSNNYEQYF. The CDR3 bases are TGTGCCAGCAGTAACAACTACGAGCAGTACTTC.

The DNA of the CDR3 is TGTGCCAGCTCACCACCGAGACAGGGGGCGTCCCATGGCTACACCTTC. Encoded protein: CASSPPRQGASHGYTF. The chain carries TRBV18 and TRBJ1-2; 10 bases line up with TRBD1. CDR1 and CDR2 (germline): KGHSH, LQKENI. The CDR3 has 16 residues. J was trimmed by 6 bases and V by 0 bases; bases with no gene match: 7.

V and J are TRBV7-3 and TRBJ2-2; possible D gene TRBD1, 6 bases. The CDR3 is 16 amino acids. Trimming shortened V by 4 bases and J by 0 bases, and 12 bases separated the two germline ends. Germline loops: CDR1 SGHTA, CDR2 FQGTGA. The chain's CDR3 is CASSSQDSTNTGELFF. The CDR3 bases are TGTGCCAGCAGCTCTCAGGACAGCACGAACACCGGGGAGCTGTTTTTT.

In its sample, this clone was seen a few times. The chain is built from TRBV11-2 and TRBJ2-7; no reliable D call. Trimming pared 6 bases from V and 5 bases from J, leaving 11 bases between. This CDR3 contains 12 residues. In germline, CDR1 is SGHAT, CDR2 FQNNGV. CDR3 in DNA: TGTGCCAGCAGTTGCTGGGCGCACGAGCAGTACTTC. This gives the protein CASSCWAHEQYF.

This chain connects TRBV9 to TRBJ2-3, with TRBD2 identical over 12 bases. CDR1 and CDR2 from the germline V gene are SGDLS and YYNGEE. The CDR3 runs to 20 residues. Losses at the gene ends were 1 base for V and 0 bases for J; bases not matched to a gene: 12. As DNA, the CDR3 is TGTGCCAGCAGCGTATTGGCTAGCGGGGGGGCCTGGAGAAGCACAGATACGCAGTATTTT. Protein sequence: CASSVLASGGAWRSTDTQYF.

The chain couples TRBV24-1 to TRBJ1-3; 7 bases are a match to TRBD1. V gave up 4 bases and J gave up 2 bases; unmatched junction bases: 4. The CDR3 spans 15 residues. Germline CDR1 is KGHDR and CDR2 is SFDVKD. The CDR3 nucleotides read TGTGCCACCAGTGACCCGACAGGGCCTGGAAACACCATATATTTT. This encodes CATSDPTGPGNTIYF.

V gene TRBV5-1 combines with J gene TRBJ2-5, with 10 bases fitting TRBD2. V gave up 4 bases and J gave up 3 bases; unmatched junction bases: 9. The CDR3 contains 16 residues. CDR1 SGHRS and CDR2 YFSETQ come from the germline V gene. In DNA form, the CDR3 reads TGCGCCAGCAGCCCGACGAGCGGGGGGGTGAAAGAGACCCAGTACTTC. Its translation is CASSPTSGGVKETQYF.

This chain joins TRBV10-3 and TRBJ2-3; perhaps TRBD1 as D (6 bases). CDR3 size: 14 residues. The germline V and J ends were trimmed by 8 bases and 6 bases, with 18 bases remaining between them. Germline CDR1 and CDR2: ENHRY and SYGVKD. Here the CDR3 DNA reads TGTGCCATCGGGGCAGGGGCCCACTCGGATACGCAGTATTTT. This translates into CAIGAGAHSDTQYF.

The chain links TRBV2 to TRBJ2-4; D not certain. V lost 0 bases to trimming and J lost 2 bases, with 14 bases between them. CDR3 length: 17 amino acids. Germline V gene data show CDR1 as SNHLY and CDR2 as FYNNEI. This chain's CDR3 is CASSEALQPLSKNIQYF. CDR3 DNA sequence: TGTGCCAGCAGTGAAGCGTTACAGCCTCTCTCCAAAAACATTCAGTACTTC.

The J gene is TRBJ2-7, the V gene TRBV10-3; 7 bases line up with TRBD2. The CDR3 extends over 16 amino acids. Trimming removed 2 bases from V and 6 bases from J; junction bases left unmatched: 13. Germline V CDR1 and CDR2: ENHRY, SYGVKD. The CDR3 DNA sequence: TGTGCCATCAGTGAGACTACCCTCGGACTAGTCGGCGAGCAGTACTTC. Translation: CAISETTLGLVGEQYF.

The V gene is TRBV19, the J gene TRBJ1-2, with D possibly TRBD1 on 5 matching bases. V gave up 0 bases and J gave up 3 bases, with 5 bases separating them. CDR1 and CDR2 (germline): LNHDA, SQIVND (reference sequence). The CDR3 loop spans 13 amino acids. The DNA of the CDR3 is TGTGCCAGTAGTATAGAAGGGGACTATGGCTACACCTTC. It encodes CASSIEGDYGYTF.

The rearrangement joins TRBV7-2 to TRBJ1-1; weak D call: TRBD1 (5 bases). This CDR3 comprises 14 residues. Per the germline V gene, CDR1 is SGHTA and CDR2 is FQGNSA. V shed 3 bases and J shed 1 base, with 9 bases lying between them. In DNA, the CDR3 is TGTGCCAGCAGCTTCCAAGGGGCGAACACTGAAGCTTTCTTT. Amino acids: CASSFQGANTEAFF.

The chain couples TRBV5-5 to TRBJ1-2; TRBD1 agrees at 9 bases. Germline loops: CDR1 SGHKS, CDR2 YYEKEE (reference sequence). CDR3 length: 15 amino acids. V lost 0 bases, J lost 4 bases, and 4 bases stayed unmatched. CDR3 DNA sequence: TGTGCCAGCAGCTTGGGGACAGGGGAACGCTATGGCTACACCTTC. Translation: CASSLGTGERYGYTF.

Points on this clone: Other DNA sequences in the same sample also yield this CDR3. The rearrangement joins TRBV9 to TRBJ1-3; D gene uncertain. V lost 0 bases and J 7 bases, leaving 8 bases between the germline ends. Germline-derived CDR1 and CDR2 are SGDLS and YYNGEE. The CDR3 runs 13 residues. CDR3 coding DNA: TGTGCCAGCAGCGTAGGAGACGGGAACACCATATATTTT. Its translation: CASSVGDGNTIYF.

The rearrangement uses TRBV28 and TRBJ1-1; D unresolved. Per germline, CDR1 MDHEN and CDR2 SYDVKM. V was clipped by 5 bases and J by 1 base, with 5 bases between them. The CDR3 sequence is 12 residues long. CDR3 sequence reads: CASSTQNTEAFF. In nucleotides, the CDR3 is TGTGCCAGCAGTACACAGAACACTGAAGCTTTCTTT.

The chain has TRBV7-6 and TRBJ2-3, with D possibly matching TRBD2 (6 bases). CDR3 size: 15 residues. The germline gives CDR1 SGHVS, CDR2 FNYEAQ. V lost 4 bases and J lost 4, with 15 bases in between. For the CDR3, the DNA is TGTGCCAGCAGCTCGCGGGGTATCGTGGCAGATACGCAGTATTTT. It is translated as CASSSRGIVADTQYF.

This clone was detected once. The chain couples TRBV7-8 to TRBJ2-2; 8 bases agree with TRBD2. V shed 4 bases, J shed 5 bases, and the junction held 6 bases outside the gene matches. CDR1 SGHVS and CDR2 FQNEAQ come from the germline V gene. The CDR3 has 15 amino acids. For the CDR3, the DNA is TGTGCCAGCAGCTACGCCGGGACTAGTACCGGGGAGCTGTTTTTT. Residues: CASSYAGTSTGELFF.

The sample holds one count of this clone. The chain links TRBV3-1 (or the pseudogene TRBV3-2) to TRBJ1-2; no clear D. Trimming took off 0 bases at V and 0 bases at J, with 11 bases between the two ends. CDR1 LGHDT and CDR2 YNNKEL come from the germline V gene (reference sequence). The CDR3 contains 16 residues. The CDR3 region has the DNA TGTGCCAGCAGCCAAGATGGCGGGAACCCTAACTATGGCTACACCTTC. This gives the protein CASSQDGGNPNYGYTF.

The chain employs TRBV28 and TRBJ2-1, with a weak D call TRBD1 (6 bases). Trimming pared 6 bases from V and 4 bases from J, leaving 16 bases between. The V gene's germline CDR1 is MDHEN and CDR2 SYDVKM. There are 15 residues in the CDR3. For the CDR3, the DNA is TGTGCCAGCAGCCCCAGCAGGGGTCAATACAATGAGCAGTTCTTC. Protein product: CASSPSRGQYNEQFF.

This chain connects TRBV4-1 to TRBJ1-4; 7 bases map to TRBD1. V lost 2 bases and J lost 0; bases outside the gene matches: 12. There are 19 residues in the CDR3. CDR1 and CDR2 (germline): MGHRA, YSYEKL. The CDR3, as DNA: TGCGCCAGCAGCCAACGGACAGGCCCGACCTCTCCAACTAATGAAAAACTGTTTTTT. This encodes CASSQRTGPTSPTNEKLFF.

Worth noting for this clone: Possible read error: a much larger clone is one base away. In nucleotides, the CDR3 is TGTGCCTGGAGTGTAAGGGGGCCCTACGAGCAGTACTTC. Translation gives CAWSVRGPYEQYF. This chain joins TRBV30 and TRBJ2-7; 7 bases match TRBD1. CDR1 and CDR2 from the germline V gene are GTSNPN and SVGIG (reference sequence). V was pared by 0 bases and J by 2 bases, with 1 base of the junction left unmatched. This CDR3 is 13 amino acids long.

This CDR3 reads CASNNWSTQGAPGYTF. As DNA, the CDR3 is TGTGCCAGCAACAACTGGTCCACTCAGGGGGCGCCTGGCTACACCTTC. This rearrangement joins TRBV28 to TRBJ1-2; 8 nucleotides line up with TRBD1. V shed 7 bases, J shed 7 bases, and the junction held 17 bases outside the gene matches. The germline V gene encodes CDR1 MDHEN and CDR2 SYDVKM. This CDR3 is built from 16 residues.